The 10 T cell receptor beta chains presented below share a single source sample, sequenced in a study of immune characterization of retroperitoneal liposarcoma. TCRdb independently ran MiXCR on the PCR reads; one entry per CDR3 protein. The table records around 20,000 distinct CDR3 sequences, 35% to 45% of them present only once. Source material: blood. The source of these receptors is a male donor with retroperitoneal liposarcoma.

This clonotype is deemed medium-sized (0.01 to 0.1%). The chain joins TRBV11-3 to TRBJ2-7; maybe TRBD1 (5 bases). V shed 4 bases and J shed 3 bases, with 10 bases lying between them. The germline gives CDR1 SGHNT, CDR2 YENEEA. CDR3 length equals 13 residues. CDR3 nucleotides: TGTGCCAGCAGCTCTGGACACCGCTACGAGCAGTACTTC. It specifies CASSSGHRYEQYF.

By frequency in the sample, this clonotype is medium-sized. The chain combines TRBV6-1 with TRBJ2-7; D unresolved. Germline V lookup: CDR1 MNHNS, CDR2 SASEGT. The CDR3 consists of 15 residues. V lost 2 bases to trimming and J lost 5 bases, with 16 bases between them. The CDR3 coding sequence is TGTGCCAGCAGTGAACCGGGCAGCCCCACCCACGAGCAGTACTTC. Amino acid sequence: CASSEPGSPTHEQYF.

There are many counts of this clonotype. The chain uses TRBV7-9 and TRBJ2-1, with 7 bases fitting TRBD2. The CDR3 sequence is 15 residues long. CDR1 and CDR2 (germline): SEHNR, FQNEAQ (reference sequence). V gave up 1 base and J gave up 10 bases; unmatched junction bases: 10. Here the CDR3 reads CASSLGGSRYYEQFF. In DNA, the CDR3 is TGTGCCAGCAGCTTAGGCGGGAGCCGGTACTACGAGCAGTTCTTC.

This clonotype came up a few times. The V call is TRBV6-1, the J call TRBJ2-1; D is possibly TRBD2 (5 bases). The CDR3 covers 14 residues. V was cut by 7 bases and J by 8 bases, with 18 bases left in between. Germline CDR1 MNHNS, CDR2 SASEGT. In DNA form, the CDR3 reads TGTGCCAGCACCTTACTAGTTTTTGGGGATGAGCAGTTCTTC. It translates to CASTLLVFGDEQFF.

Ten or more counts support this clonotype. CDR3 in amino acids: CASGADRAKSGANVLTF. The CDR3 DNA is TGTGCCAGCGGAGCCGACAGGGCGAAATCTGGGGCCAACGTCCTGACTTTC. The chain recombines TRBV6-1 with TRBJ2-6, with 7 bases lining up with TRBD1. Germline-derived CDR1 and CDR2 are MNHNS and SASEGT. This CDR3 is built from 17 residues. Losses at the gene ends were 8 bases for V and 1 base for J; bases not matched to a gene: 11.

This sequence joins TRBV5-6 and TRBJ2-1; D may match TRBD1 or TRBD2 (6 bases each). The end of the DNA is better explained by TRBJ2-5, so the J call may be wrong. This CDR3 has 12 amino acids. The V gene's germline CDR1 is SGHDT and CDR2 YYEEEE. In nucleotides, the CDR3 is TGTGCCAGCGGGGGGCCAAAAGAGACCCAGTACTTC. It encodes CASGGPKETQYF.

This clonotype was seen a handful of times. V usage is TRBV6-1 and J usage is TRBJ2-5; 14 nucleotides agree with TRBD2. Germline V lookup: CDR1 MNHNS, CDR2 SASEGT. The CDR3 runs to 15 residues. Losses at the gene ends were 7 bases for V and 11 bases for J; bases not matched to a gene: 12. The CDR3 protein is CASTPGTSGRHEQYF. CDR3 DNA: TGTGCCAGCACCCCCGGGACTAGCGGGAGACATGAGCAGTACTTC.

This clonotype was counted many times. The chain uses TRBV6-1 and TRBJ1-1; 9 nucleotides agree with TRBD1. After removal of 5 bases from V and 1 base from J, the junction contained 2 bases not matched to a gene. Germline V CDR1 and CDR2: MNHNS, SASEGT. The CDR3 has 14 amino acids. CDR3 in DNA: TGTGCCAGCAGTCGGGACAGGGCGAACACTGAAGCTTTCTTT. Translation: CASSRDRANTEAFF.

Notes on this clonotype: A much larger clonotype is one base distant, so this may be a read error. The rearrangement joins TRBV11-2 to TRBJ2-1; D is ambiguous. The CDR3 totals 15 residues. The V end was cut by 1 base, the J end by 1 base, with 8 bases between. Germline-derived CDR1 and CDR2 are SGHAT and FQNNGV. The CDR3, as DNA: TGTGCCAGCAGCTTAGGGCATGTTTCCTACAATGAGCAGTTCTTC. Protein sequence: CASSLGHVSYNEQFF.

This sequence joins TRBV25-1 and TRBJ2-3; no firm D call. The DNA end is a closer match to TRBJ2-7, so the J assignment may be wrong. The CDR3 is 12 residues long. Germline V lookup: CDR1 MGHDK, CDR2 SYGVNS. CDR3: CASSYINYEQYF. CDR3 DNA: TGTGCCAGCAGCTATATAAACTACGAGCAGTACTTC.